The source of this TCR beta chain is a study of T cell repertoires in cytomegalovirus infection. The CDR3 covers 15 residues. CDR1 and CDR2 from the germline V gene are MNHNS and SASEGT. With V trimmed by 10 bases and J by 3 bases, 11 bases remained unmatched. MiXCR, applied by TCRdb to the reads, yields one record per CDR3 protein. The sample has around 530,000 distinct CDR3 sequences; more than 20% are singletons. This clonotype came up a few times. This rearrangement joins TRBV6-1 to TRBJ1-5; 8 nucleotides agree with TRBD1. The sequenced material came from PBMCs. This receptor was identified in a human donor in good health (CMV status not recorded). Some clones in this sample may be carry-over from other donors' samples. CDR3 in DNA: TGTGCCACCCACCAAGGACAGGGTATCAATCAGCCCCAGCATTTT. It encodes CATHQGQGINQPQHF.